The clone carrying this T cell receptor (beta chain) has just a few counts. Antigen unknown. The data derive from a study of beta chain features in type 1 diabetes. Study-wide results and caveats: TCRB rearrangement may or may not be influenced by HLA type; here this remained unresolved. Compared with healthy donors, patients appeared to share more similar naive, central memory and regulatory TCRB repertoires. Across all four CD4+ subsets, people with type 1 diabetes showed modestly shorter TCRB CDR3s. Sequencing of cDNA might inflate the share of cells that strongly express TCR.

Expressed TCRB transcripts were sequenced, since all the RNA that had been isolated was reverse transcribed. Generated by immunoSEQ multiplex PCR, the TCRdb table keeps only in-frame clones and is missing some. The table includes about 230,000 clones, more than 15% detected once. Trimming took off 6 bases at V and 0 bases at J, with 17 bases between the two ends. The CDR3 totals 15 residues. Germline CDR1 and CDR2: SQVTM and ANQGSEA. Sequencing was performed on naive CD4+ T cells from blood. The chain uses TRBV29-1 and TRBJ1-1, with D perhaps matching TRBD1 (6 bases). The receptor was isolated from a man younger than 45 with type 1 diabetes. CDR3 protein: CSVQGSGVMNTEAFF. In nucleotides, the CDR3 is TGCAGCGTCCAGGGGTCGGGCGTTATGAACACTGAAGCTTTCTTT.